The present T cell receptor (beta chain) was sequenced within a study of graft-versus-host responses after intestinal transplantation. Unmatched junction bases numbered 8, after V lost 6 bases and J lost 6 bases. The CDR3 contains 16 residues. CDR1 and CDR2 (germline): ENHRY, SYGVKD. TCRdb's table, derived via immunoSEQ multiplex PCR, lists solely in-frame clones and lacks some. The sample lists approximately 9,700 clones, approximately 92% seen once, with more than 3.5% in the top ten. The specimen was PBMCs, collected approximately 40 days after intestinal transplantation. This sequence joins TRBV10-3 and TRBJ2-1; 13 positions match TRBD2. This receptor was identified in a human patient who received an intestinal transplant, so some T cells may come from the graft donor. The CDR3: CAISGTSGDSGNEQFF. The CDR3 DNA is TGTGCCATCAGCGGGACTAGCGGGGATTCGGGCAATGAGCAGTTCTTC.